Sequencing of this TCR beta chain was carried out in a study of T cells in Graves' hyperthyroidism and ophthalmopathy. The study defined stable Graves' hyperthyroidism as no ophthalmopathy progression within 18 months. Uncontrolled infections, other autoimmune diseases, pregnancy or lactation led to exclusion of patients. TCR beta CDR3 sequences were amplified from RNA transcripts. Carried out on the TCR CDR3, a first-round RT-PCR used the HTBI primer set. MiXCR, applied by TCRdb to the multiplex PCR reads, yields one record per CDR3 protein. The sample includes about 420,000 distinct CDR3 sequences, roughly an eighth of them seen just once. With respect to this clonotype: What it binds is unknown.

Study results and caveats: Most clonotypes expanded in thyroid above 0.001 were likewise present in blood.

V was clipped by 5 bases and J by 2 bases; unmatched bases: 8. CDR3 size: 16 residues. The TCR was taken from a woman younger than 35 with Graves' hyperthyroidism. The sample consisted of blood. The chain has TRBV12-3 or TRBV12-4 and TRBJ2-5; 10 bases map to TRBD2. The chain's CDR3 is CASSPPSGRVQETQYF. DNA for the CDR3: TGTGCCAGCAGTCCCCCTAGCGGGAGAGTTCAAGAGACCCAGTACTTC.